The clone carrying this T cell receptor beta chain was seen a single time. Its target is unknown. Sequencing was performed with immunoSEQ multiplex PCR; in TCRdb, only in-frame clones are kept and a portion is missing. The sample yields about 440,000 clones, approximately 90% seen once. The record originates from a study of Ad26.COV2.S vaccination and SARS-CoV-2 variants. Across the study: Donor had been placed in the Ad26.COV2.S arm of the COV1001 trial. Regarding the study as a whole: Estimates derived from TCR breadth and depth analyses may have underestimated total T cell responses. Greater spike-specific TCR breadth was seen in vaccine recipients than in placebo recipients.

Treatment denoted: roughly 18 received Ad26.COV2.S at low or high dose, single or two shots; about five received placebo; per-sample allocation not given. Sampling happened 63 days after the first vaccine or placebo injection. An adult donor aged 18-55 years was enrolled in Boston. The germline CDR1 and CDR2 sequences are SQVTM and ANQGSEA. J was trimmed by 5 bases and V by 4 bases; bases with no gene match: 4. The CDR3 consists of 13 residues. This receptor was obtained from a person aged 18-65 years who received the Ad26.COV2.S COVID-19 vaccine or a placebo. V is TRBV29-1 and J is TRBJ2-1; 8 bases line up with TRBD2. This specimen was peripheral blood, taken in a trial of Ad26.COV2.S vaccine versus placebo. The CDR3 nucleotides read TGCAGCGTTGCGGGGGGGGATCACAATGAGCAGTTCTTC. This encodes CSVAGGDHNEQFF.